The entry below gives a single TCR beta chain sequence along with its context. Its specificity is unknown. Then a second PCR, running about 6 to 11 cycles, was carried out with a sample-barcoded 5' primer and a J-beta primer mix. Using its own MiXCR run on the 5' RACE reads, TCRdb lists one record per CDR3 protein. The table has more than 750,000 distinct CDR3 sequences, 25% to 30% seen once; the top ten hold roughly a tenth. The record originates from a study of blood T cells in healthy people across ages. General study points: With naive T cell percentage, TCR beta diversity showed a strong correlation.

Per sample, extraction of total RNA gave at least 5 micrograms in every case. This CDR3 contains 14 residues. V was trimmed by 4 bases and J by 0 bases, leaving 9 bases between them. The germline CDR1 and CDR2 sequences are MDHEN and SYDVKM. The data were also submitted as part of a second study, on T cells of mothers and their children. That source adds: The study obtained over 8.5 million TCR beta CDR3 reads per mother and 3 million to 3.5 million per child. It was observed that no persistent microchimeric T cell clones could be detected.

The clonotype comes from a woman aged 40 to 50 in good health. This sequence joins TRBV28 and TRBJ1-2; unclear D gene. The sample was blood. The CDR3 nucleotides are TGTGCCAGCAGTTCGGGGTTAGCTAACTATGGCTACACCTTC. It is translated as CASSSGLANYGYTF.